The clone carrying this T cell receptor (beta chain) came up many times. The target antigen is unknown. This specimen comes from a study of T-cell reconstitution after alpha-beta-depleted transplantation in children. General observations from the study: Surviving recipient T cells and intrathymic progenitors accounted for some patients' high TCRbeta diversity at day 60. A year post-transplant, T-cell counts and diversity derived mostly from newly produced T cells. Roughly two months post-transplant, alpha-beta T cells reportedly originated from several hundred graft clones that had expanded.

Unique molecular identifiers were built into the TCRbeta library. A single record per CDR3 protein comes from TCRdb applying MiXCR to the PCR reads. The sample consists of roughly 200,000 distinct CDR3 sequences, 7% to 9% of them appearing once. V shed 3 bases, J shed 4 bases, and the junction held 9 bases outside the gene matches. Germline CDR1 SGHKS, CDR2 YYEKEE (reference sequence). This CDR3 spans 15 amino acids. The source of this sequence is a male patient aged 2-15 years who had a stem cell transplant for acute myeloid leukemia, so the T cells may come from the graft donor. The sequencing here drew on PBMCs, mostly from graft donor cells, taken 360 days after TCRalphabeta/CD19-depleted stem cell transplant. This chain links TRBV5-5 with TRBJ1-2, with 7 bases matching TRBD1. CDR3 in amino acids: CASSSRQGTFYGYTF. The CDR3 DNA follows: TGTGCCAGCAGCTCTCGACAGGGAACCTTCTATGGCTACACCTTC.